A selection of T cell receptor beta chains follows, all from one sample in a study of blood T cell repertoires in COVID-19. Data came from immunoSEQ multiplex PCR; TCRdb stores just in-frame clones and leaves some out. Among approximately 330,000 clones, around 92% were seen once, and the ten largest hold roughly a tenth. Sequenced sample: PBMCs or T cells enriched from blood (not recorded which). All receptors come from a woman aged 30 to 39 who had recovered from COVID-19. The CDR3 runs from the conserved cysteine through the conserved F or W. Each record gives: J gene, V gene, CDR3 protein.

j_call: TRBJ1-2
v_call: TRBV7-2
cdr3_aa: CASSPQGTENYGYTF

j_call: TRBJ1-3
v_call: TRBV5-1
cdr3_aa: CASSLTAGYGNTIYF

j_call: TRBJ1-3
v_call: TRBV7-9
cdr3_aa: CASSLRGGAGNTIYF

j_call: TRBJ2-1
v_call: TRBV7-2
cdr3_aa: CASRVAGTDYSEQFF

j_call: TRBJ2-1
v_call: TRBV1
cdr3_aa: CTSSPRRLAGSTDSYNEQFF

j_call: TRBJ1-5
v_call: TRBV7-9
cdr3_aa: CASSGGDQPQHF

j_call: TRBJ2-1
v_call: TRBV5-6
cdr3_aa: CASSFRLLQFF

j_call: TRBJ1-5
v_call: TRBV18
cdr3_aa: CASSPGTDQPQHF

j_call: TRBJ2-7
v_call: TRBV19
cdr3_aa: CASSRAHTGMDYEQYF

j_call: TRBJ1-2
v_call: TRBV2
cdr3_aa: CASSAIGHTNYGYTF

j_call: TRBJ1-5
v_call: TRBV7-2
cdr3_aa: CASSLGVNQPQHF

j_call: TRBJ2-7
v_call: TRBV5-5
cdr3_aa: CASTRGGSYEQYF

j_call: TRBJ2-1
v_call: TRBV4-2
cdr3_aa: CASSQTRLLGYNEQFF

j_call: TRBJ2-7
v_call: TRBV11-2
cdr3_aa: CASSLDFSGNEQYF